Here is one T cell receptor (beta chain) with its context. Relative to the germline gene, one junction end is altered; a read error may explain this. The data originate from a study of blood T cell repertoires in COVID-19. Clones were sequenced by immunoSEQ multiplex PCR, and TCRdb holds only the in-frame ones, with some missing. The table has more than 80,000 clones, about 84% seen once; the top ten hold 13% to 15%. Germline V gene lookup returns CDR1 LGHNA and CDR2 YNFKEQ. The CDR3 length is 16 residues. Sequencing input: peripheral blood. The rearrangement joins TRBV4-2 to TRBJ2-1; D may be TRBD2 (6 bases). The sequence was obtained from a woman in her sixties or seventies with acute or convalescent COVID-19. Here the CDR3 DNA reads TGTGTCAGCAGCCAAGGGGTAGGGACTTCCCTCAATGAGCAGTTCTTC. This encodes CVSSQGVGTSLNEQFF.